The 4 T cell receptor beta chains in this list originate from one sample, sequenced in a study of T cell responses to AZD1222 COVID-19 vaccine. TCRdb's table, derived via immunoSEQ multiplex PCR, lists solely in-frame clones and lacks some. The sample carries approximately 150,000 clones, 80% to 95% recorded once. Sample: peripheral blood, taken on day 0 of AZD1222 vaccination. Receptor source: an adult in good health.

The CDR3 sequence is CASSPGLAGSHNEQFF. CDR3 DNA: TGTGCCAGCAGCCCGGGACTAGCGGGATCCCACAATGAGCAGTTCTTC. This sequence joins TRBV6-6 and TRBJ2-1; 13 positions match TRBD2. This CDR3 contains 16 residues. Germline CDR1 and CDR2: MNHNY and SVGAGI (reference sequence). The V segment lost 6 bases and the J segment 5 bases; nucleotides outside the gene matches: 7.

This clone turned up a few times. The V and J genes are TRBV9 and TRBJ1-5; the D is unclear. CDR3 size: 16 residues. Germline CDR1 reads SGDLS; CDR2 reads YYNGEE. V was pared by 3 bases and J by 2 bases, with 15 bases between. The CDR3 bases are TGTGCCAGCAGCGCCCGCGGGCCCCGGGGCAATCAGCCCCAGCATTTT. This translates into CASSARGPRGNQPQHF.

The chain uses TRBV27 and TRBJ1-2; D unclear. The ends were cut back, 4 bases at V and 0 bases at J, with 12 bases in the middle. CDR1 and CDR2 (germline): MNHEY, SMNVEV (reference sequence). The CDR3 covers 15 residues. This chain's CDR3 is CASSSTDQSNYGYTF. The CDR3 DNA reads TGTGCCAGCAGTTCGACGGACCAGTCTAACTATGGCTACACCTTC.

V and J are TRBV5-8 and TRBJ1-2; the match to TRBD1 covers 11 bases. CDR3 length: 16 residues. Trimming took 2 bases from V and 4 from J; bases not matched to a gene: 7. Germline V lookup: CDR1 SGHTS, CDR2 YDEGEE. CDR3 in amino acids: CASSFRGGTGGYGYTF. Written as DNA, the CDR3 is TGTGCCAGCAGCTTCCGGGGAGGGACAGGGGGCTATGGCTACACCTTC.